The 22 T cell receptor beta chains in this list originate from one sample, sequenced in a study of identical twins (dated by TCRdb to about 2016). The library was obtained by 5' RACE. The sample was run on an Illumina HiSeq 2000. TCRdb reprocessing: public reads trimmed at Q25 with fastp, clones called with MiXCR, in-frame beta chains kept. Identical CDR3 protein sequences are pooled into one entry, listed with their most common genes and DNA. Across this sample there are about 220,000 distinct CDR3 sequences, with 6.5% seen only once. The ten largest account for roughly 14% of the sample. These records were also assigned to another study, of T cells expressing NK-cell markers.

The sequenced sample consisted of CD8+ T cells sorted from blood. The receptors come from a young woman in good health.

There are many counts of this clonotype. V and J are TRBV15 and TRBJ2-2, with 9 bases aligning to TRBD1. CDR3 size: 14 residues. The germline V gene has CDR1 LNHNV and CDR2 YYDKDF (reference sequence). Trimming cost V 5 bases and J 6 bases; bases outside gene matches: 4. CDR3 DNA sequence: TGTGCCACCAGCGGGGACAGGGAAGCCGGGGAGCTGTTTTTT. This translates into CATSGDREAGELFF.

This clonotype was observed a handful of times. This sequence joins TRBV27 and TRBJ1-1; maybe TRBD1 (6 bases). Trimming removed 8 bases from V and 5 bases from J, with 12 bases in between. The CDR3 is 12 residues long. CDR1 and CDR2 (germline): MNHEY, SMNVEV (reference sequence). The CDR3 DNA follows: TGTGCCAGCGCAATAGGGGGGACTGAAGCTTTCTTT. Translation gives CASAIGGTEAFF.

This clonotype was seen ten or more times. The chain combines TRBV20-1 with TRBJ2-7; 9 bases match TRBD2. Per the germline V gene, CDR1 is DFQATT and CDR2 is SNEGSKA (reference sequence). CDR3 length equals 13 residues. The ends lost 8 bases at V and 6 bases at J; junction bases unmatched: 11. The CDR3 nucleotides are TGCAGTCCAGCTGTTCTAGCGGGAATCGAGCAGTACTTC. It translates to CSPAVLAGIEQYF.

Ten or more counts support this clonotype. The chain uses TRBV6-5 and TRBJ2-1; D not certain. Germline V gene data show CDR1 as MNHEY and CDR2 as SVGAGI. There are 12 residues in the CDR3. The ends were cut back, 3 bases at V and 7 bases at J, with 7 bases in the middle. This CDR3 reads CASSYTRNEQFF. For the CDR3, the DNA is TGTGCCAGCAGTTATACCCGGAATGAGCAGTTCTTC.

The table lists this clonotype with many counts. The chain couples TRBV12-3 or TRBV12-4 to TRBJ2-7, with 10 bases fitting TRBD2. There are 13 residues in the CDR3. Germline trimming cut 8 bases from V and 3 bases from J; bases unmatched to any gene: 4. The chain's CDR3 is CASGWTSGYEQYF. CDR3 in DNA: TGTGCCAGCGGCTGGACTAGCGGCTACGAGCAGTACTTC.

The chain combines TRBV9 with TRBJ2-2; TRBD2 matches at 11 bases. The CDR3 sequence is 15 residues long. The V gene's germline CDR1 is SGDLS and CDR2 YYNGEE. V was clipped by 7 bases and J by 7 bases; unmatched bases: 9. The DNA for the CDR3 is TGTGCCAGCGCAACTAGCGGGGGACCAGGCGGGGAGCTGTTTTTT. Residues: CASATSGGPGGELFF.

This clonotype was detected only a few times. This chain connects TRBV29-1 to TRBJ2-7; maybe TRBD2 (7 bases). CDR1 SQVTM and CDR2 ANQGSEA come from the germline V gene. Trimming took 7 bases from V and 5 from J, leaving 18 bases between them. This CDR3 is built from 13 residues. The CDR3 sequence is CSAGGGVYHEQYF. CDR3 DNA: TGCAGCGCTGGGGGGGGCGTTTACCACGAGCAGTACTTC.

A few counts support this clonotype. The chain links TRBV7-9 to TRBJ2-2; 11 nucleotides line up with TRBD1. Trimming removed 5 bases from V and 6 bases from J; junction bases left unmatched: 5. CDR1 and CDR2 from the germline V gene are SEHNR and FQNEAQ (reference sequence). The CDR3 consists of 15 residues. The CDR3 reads CASSGQGAVPGELFF. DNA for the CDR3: TGTGCCAGCAGCGGACAGGGGGCGGTCCCCGGGGAGCTGTTTTTT.

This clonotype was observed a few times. CDR3 bases: TGTGCCAGCAGCCAAGATGGGCGGGCCCAAGAGACCCAGTACTTC. It yields the protein CASSQDGRAQETQYF. The genes are TRBV3-1 and TRBJ2-5; perhaps TRBD2 as D (5 bases). Germline CDR1 is LGHDT and CDR2 is YNNKEL (reference sequence). This CDR3 region has 15 residues. Between the trimmed V and J ends, which lost 0 bases and 1 base, there was a span of 9 bases.

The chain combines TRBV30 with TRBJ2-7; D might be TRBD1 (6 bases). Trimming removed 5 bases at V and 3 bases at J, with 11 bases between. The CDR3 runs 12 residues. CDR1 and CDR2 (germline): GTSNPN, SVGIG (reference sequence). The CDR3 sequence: CAWRQDSYEQYF. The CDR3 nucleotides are TGTGCCTGGCGGCAGGACAGCTACGAGCAGTACTTC.

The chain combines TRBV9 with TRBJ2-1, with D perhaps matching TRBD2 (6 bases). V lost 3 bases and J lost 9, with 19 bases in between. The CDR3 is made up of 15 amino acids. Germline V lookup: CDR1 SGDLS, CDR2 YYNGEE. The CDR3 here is CASSASTSPSFEQFF. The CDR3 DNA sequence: TGTGCCAGCAGCGCATCAACTAGCCCCTCCTTTGAGCAGTTCTTC.

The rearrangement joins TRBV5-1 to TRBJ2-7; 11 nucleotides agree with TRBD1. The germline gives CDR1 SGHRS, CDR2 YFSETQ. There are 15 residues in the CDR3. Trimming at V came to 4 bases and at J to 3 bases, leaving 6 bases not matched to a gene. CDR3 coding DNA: TGCGCCAGCAGCGGCGGGACAGGGGGATACTACGAGCAGTACTTC. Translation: CASSGGTGGYYEQYF.

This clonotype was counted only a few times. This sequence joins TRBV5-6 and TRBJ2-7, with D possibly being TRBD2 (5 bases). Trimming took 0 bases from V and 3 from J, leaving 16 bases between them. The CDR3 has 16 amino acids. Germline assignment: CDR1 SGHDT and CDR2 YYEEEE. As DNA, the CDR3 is TGTGCCAGCAGCTTGGAGATGACCACCCGGGGCTACGAGCAGTACTTC. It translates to CASSLEMTTRGYEQYF.

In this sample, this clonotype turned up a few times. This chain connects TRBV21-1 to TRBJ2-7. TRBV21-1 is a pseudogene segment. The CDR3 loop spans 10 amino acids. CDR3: CANDYYEQYF. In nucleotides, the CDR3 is TGTGCCAACGATTACTACGAGCAGTACTTC.

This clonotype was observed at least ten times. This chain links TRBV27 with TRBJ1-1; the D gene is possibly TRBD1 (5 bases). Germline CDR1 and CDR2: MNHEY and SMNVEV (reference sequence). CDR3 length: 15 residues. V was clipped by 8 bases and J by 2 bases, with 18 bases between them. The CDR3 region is CASGPYTGQNTEAFF. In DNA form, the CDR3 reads TGTGCCAGCGGTCCGTATACAGGCCAAAACACTGAAGCTTTCTTT.

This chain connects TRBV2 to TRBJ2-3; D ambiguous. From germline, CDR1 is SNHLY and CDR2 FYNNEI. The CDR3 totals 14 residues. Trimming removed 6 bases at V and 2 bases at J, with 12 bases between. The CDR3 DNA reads TGTGCCAGCAGATCCTCTGACAACACAGATACGCAGTATTTT. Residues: CASRSSDNTDTQYF.

Here the CDR3 reads CASSPSTGLETQYF. The CDR3 DNA sequence: TGCGCCAGCAGCCCCTCGACAGGGTTAGAGACCCAGTACTTC. The chain uses TRBV5-1 and TRBJ2-5; the match to TRBD1 covers 7 bases. There are 14 residues in the CDR3. V dropped 4 bases and J dropped 4; count of bases not matched to a gene: 7. Germline V CDR1 and CDR2: SGHRS, YFSETQ.

CDR3 protein: CSARDHAGGRETQYF. For the CDR3, the DNA is TGCAGTGCTAGAGATCACGCAGGGGGTAGGGAGACCCAGTACTTC. The V and J genes are TRBV20-1 and TRBJ2-5; 7 positions match TRBD1. The CDR3 has 15 residues. Germline lookup yields CDR1 DFQATT and CDR2 SNEGSKA (reference sequence). V lost 0 bases to trimming and J lost 5 bases; unmatched junction nucleotides: 9.

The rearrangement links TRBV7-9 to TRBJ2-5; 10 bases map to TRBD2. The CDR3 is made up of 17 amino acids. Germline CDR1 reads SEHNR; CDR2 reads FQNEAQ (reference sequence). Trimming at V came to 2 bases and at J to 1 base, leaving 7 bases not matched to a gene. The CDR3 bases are TGTGCCAGCAGCTTAAGCGCTAGCGGGGGACCCCAAGAGACCCAGTACTTC. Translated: CASSLSASGGPQETQYF.

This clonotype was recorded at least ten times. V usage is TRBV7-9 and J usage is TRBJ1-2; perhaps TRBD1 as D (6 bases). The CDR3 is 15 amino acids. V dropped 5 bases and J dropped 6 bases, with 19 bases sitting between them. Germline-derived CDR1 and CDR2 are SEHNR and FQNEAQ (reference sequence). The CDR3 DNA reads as TGTGCCAGCAGCGAAAATCCAGGGGAACTGCATGGCTACACCTTC. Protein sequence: CASSENPGELHGYTF.

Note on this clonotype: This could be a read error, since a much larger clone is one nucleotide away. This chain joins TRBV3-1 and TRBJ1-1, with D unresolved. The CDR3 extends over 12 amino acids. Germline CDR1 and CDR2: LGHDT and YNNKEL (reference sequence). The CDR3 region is CASSPYRSEVFF. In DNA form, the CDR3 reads TGTGCCAGCAGCCCCTATCGCAGCGAAGTTTTCTTT. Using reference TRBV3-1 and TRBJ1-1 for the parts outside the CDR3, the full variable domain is DTAVSQTPKYLVTQMGNDKSIKCEQNLGHDTMYWYKQDSKKFLKIMFSYNNKELIINETVPNRFSPKSPDKAHLNLHINSLELGDSAVYFCASSPYRSEVFFGQGTRLTVV.

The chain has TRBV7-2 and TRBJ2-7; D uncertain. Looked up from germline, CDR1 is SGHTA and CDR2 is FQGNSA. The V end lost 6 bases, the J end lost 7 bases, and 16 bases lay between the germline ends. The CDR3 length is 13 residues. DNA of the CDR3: TGTGCCAGCAGTACGACACGGGTCGGAGAGCAGTACTTC. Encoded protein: CASSTTRVGEQYF. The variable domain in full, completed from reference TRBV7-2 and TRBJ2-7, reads GAGVSQSPSNKVTEKGKDVELRCDPISGHTALYWYRQSLGQGLEFLIYFQGNSAPDKSGLPSDRFSAERTGGSVSTLTIQRTQQEDSAVYLCASSTTRVGEQYFGPGTRLTVT.